This T cell receptor (beta chain) came from a study of blood T cells in healthy people across ages. PCR was performed a second time for about 7 to 11 cycles using a sample-barcoded 5' primer and a J-beta primer mix. TCRdb fed the 5' RACE reads into MiXCR, producing one record per CDR3 protein. This table holds some 1.1 million distinct CDR3 sequences, under 40% found once. Sequenced material: blood. The receptor comes from a man younger than 30 in good health.

In DNA form, the CDR3 reads TGCAGTGCTAACGGACAGACTCTCGGACAAGAGACCCAGTACTTC. It is translated as CSANGQTLGQETQYF. This chain connects TRBV20-1 to TRBJ2-5; possibly TRBD1 for D (6 bases). Germline lookup yields CDR1 DFQATT and CDR2 SNEGSKA (reference sequence). The CDR3 spans 15 residues. The V end was cut by 4 bases, the J end by 2 bases, with 17 bases between.